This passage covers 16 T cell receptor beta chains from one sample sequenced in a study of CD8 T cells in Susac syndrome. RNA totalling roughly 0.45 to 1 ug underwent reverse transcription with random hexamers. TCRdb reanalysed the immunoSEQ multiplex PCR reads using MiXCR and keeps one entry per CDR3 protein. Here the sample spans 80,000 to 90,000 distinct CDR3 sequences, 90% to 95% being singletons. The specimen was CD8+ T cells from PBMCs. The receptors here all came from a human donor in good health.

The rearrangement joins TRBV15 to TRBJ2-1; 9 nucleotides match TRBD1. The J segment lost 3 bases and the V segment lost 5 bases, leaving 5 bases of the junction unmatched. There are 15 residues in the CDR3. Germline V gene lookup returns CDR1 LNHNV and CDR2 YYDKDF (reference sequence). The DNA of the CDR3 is TGTGCCACCAGCTCGGGACAGGGAAGCTACAATGAGCAGTTCTTC. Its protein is CATSSGQGSYNEQFF.

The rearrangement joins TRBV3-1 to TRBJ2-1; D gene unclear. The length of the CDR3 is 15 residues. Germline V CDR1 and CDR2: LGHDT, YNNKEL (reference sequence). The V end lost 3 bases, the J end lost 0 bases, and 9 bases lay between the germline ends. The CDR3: CASSHASSSYNEQFF. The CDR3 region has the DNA TGTGCCAGCAGCCACGCTTCGAGCTCCTACAATGAGCAGTTCTTC.

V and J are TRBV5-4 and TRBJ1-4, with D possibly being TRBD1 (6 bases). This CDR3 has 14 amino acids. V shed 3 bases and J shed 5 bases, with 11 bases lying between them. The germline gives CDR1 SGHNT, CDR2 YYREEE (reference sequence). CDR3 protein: CASSSRDINEKLFF. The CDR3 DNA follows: TGTGCCAGCAGCTCCCGGGACATAAATGAAAAACTGTTTTTT. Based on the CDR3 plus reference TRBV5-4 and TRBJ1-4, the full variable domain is ETGVTQSPTHLIKTRGQQVTLRCSSQSGHNTVSWYQQALGQGPQFIFQYYREEENGRGNFPPRFSGLQFPNYSSELNVNALELDDSALYLCASSSRDINEKLFFGSGTQLSVL.

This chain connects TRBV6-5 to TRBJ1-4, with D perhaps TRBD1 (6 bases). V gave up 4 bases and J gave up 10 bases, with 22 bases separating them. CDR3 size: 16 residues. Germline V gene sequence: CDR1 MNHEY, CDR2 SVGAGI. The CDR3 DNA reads TGTGCCAGCAGTTGGCTAAGGGACAACAAAGGCGCAAAACTGTTTTTT. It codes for CASSWLRDNKGAKLFF.

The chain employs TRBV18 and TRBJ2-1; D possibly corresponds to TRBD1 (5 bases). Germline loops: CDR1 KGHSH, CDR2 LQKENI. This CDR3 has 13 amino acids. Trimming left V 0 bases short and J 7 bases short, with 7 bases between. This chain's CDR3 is CASSPPGRNEQFF. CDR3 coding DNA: TGTGCCAGCTCACCACCGGGGCGAAATGAGCAGTTCTTC.

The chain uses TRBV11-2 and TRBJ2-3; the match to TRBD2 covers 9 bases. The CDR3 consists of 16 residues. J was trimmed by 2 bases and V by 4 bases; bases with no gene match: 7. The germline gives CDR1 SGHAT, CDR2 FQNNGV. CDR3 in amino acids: CASSSPSGEYTDTQYF. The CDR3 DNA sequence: TGTGCCAGCAGCTCACCTAGCGGGGAATACACAGATACGCAGTATTTT.

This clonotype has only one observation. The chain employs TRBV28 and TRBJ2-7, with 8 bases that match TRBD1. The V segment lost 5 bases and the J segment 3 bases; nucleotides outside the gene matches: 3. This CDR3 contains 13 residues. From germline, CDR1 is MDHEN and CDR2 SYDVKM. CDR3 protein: CASSPRGLYEQYF. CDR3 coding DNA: TGTGCCAGCAGTCCCAGGGGGCTCTACGAGCAGTACTTC. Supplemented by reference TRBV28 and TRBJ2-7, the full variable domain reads DVKVTQSSRYLVKRTGEKVFLECVQDMDHENMFWYRQDPGLGLRLIYFSYDVKMKEKGDIPEGYSVSREKKERFSLILESASTNQTSMYLCASSPRGLYEQYFGPGTRLTVT.

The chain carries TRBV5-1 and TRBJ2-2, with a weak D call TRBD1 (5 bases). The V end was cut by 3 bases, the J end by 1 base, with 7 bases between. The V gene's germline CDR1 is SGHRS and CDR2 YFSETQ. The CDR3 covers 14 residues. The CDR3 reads CASSYRRNTGELFF. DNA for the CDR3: TGCGCCAGCAGCTACAGGAGGAACACCGGGGAGCTGTTTTTT.

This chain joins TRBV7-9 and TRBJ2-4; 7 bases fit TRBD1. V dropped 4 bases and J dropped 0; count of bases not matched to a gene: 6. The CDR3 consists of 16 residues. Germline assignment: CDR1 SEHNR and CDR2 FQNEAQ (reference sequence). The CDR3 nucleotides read TGTGCCAGCAGCTCCGACAGGGAACTAGCCAAAAACATTCAGTACTTC. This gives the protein CASSSDRELAKNIQYF.

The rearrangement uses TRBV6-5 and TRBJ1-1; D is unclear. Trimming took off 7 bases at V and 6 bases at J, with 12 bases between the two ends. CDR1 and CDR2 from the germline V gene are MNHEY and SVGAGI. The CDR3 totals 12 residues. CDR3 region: CASTRADSEAFF. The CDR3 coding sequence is TGTGCCAGCACCCGGGCAGACTCTGAAGCTTTCTTT.

This CDR3 reads CSVGILMMDRTQYF. DNA for the CDR3: TGCAGCGTTGGAATCCTCATGATGGACCGGACCCAGTACTTC. This chain connects TRBV29-1 to TRBJ2-5; D remains unclear. Germline V gene lookup returns CDR1 SQVTM and CDR2 ANQGSEA. The germline V and J ends were trimmed by 4 bases and 7 bases, with 19 bases remaining between them. The CDR3 runs 14 residues. Full variable domain (rest looked up from reference TRBV29-1 and TRBJ2-5): SAVISQKPSRDICQRGTSLTIQCQVDSQVTMMFWYRQQPGQSLTLIATANQGSEATYESGFVIDKFPISRPNLTFSTLTVSNMSPEDSSIYLCSVGILMMDRTQYFGPGTRLLVL.

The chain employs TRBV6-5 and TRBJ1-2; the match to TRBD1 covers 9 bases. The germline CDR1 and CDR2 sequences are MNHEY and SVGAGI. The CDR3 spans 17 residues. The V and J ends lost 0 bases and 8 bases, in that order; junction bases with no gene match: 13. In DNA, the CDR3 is TGTGCCAGCAGTTACTCAGGGACAGGGATCTTCAGGATCGGCTACACCTTC. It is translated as CASSYSGTGIFRIGYTF.

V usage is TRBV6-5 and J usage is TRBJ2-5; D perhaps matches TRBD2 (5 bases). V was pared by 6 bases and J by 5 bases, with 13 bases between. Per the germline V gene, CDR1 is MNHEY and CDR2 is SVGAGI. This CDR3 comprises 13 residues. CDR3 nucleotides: TGTGCCAGCAGGCGATTCAAGCGGGAGACCCAGTACTTC. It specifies CASRRFKRETQYF.

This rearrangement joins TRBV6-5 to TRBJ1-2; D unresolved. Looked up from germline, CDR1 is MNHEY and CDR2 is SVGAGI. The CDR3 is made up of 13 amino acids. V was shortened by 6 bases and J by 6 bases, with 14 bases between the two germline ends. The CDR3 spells CASSPLGENGYTF. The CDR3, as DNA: TGTGCCAGCAGCCCCCTCGGGGAAAATGGCTACACCTTC.

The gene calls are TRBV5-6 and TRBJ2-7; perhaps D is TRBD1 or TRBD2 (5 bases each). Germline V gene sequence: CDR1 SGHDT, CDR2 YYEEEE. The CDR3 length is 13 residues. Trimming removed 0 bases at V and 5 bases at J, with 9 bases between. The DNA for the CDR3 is TGTGCCAGCAGCTTGGACCGGGGCGACGAGCAGTACTTC. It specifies CASSLDRGDEQYF.

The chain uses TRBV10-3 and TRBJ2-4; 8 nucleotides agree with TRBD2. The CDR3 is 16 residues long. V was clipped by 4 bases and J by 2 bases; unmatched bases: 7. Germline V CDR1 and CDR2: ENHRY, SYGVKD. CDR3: CAISAAGGLSKNIQYF. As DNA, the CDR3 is TGTGCCATCAGTGCTGCGGGGGGCCTTTCCAAAAACATTCAGTACTTC.